This is a list of T cell receptor beta chains from one sample in a study of T cell responses to AZD1222 COVID-19 vaccine. The data were produced by immunoSEQ multiplex PCR, yet TCRdb's version contains in-frame clones alone and is incomplete. In the table there are roughly 180,000 clones, about 90% of which are singletons. Sequences were derived from peripheral blood, sampled on day 0 of AZD1222 vaccination. The receptors derive from an adult in good health. Both conserved end residues are part of each CDR3. The D gene is left open where the match is weak. Clone size is not always given. Where it is, it says once, few, many or a class for expanded clones.

d_gene	j_gene	abundance	v_gene	CDR3nt	CDR3aa
TRBD1	TRBJ1-1	-	TRBV18	TGTGCCAGCTCACCGCAGACAGGGATCGCTGAAGCTTTCTTT	CASSPQTGIAEAFF
-	TRBJ2-7	-	TRBV6-5	TGTGCCTCCTCGGTGGCAGGGGTCTCCTACGAGCAGTACTTC	CASSVAGVSYEQYF
-	TRBJ2-7	-	TRBV27	TGTGCCAGCAGTTTATCTTACGGGAACAAACATTACGAGCAGTACTTC	CASSLSYGNKHYEQYF
-	TRBJ1-2	-	TRBV4-1	TGCGCCAGCAGCCAAGGTCCAGGGCTTGAATATGGCTACACCTTC	CASSQGPGLEYGYTF
-	TRBJ2-5	-	TRBV9	TGTGCCAGCAGCGTAGGGGTGTACCAAGAGACCCAGTACTTC	CASSVGVYQETQYF
-	TRBJ2-5	-	TRBV9	TGTGCCAGCAGCGTAGGAGCGGAGACCCAGTACTTC	CASSVGAETQYF
-	TRBJ2-1	few	TRBV12-3/TRBV12-4	TGTGCCAGCAGTCTCAATGAGCAGTTCTTC	CASSLNEQFF
TRBD1	TRBJ2-7	-	TRBV3-1/TRBV3-2	TGTGCCAGCAGCCAAACCCTAGGACAGGTGGAGAAGCAGTACTTC	CASSQTLGQVEKQYF
TRBD1	TRBJ1-2	-	TRBV28	TGTGCCACGACAAGAAACCGGGACAGGGCAGAGGTTGGCTACACCTTC	CATTRNRDRAEVGYTF
TRBD1	TRBJ1-1	-	TRBV18	TGTGCCAGCTCACCATCGGACAGGGGGAACACTGAAGCTTTCTTT	CASSPSDRGNTEAFF
-	TRBJ1-6	-	TRBV30	TGTGCCTGGGTACAGGGAATCGATAATTCACCCCTCCACTTT	CAWVQGIDNSPLHF
-	TRBJ1-6	-	TRBV6-1	TGTGCCAGCAGTGAACAGGTCAATTCACCCCTCCACTTT	CASSEQVNSPLHF
-	TRBJ1-2	-	TRBV4-1	TGCGCCAGCAGCCAAGAGGGTGGTCGAGACTATGGCTACACCTTC	CASSQEGGRDYGYTF
-	TRBJ1-6	-	TRBV5-1	TGCGCCAGCAGCCCATCGGACCCCGGGGGCCCCCTCCACTTT	CASSPSDPGGPLHF
TRBD2	TRBJ2-7	once	TRBV28	TGTGCCAGCAGTTTCCGGGGGGGCGAGCAGTACTTC	CASSFRGGEQYF
TRBD1	TRBJ2-7	-	TRBV5-6	TGTGCCAGCAGCCCGGAAGGGGGCAGGTTCGACTCCTACGAGCAGTACTTC	CASSPEGGRFDSYEQYF
TRBD1	TRBJ1-5	-	TRBV2	TGTGCCAGCAAGGGACAGGGTCCACAATCTCAGCCCCAGCATTTT	CASKGQGPQSQPQHF